Shown below are 4 T cell receptor beta chains from a single sample sequenced in a study of blood T cell repertoires in COVID-19. Generated by immunoSEQ multiplex PCR, the TCRdb table keeps only in-frame clones and is missing some. Counted here are fewer than 300,000 clones, 85% to 90% occurring once; the ten biggest clones make up 13%. Material: peripheral blood. The receptors were gathered from a human donor in a cohort sampled during active COVID-19.

V gene TRBV4-1 combines with J gene TRBJ2-1, with unresolved D. The length of the CDR3 is 12 residues. Trimming pared 0 bases from V and 10 bases from J, leaving 7 bases between. The germline V gene has CDR1 MGHRA and CDR2 YSYEKL. CDR3 amino acids: CASSQDEREQFF. The CDR3 DNA is TGCGCCAGCAGCCAAGACGAGCGAGAGCAGTTCTTC.

The chain uses TRBV3-1 (or the pseudogene TRBV3-2) and TRBJ1-2, with 8 bases matching TRBD1. CDR3 length equals 15 residues. Germline loops: CDR1 LGHDT, CDR2 YNNKEL (reference sequence). V lost 4 bases and J lost 2; bases outside the gene matches: 6. The CDR3 DNA is TGTGCCAGCAGCCCGGAATGGACAGGGAACTATGGCTACACCTTC. Translated: CASSPEWTGNYGYTF.

This chain links TRBV5-6 with TRBJ2-7; 7 positions match TRBD1. Per the germline V gene, CDR1 is SGHDT and CDR2 is YYEEEE. J was trimmed by 3 bases and V by 1 base; bases with no gene match: 7. This CDR3 has 15 amino acids. The CDR3: CASSLLGTADYEQYF. CDR3 bases: TGTGCCAGCAGCTTGTTGGGGACAGCAGACTACGAGCAGTACTTC.

This clone was counted only a few times. CDR3 in amino acids: CRVHGQGEEAFF. CDR3 in DNA: TGCAGGGTCCACGGACAGGGTGAAGAAGCTTTCTTT. The chain carries TRBV29-1 and TRBJ1-1; 8 bases map to TRBD1. The germline V gene encodes CDR1 SQVTM and CDR2 ANQGSEA. The CDR3 sequence is 12 residues long.